The 10 T cell receptor beta chains listed next were all sequenced from one sample in a study of T-cell reconstitution after alpha-beta-depleted transplantation in children. Construction of the TCRbeta library involved unique molecular identifiers. TCRdb independently ran MiXCR on the PCR reads; one entry per CDR3 protein. Here the sample spans nearly 200,000 distinct CDR3 sequences, roughly 6.5% being singletons. Sequencing was performed on PBMCs, taken before TCRalphabeta/CD19-depleted stem cell transplant. All receptors come from a girl less than two years old with combined immunodeficiency, due to receive a stem cell transplant.

This clonotype was counted many times. V is TRBV4-2 and J is TRBJ2-3; D uncertain. CDR1 and CDR2 from the germline V gene are LGHNA and YNFKEQ. The V and J ends lost 0 bases and 6 bases respectively, with 4 bases between them. CDR3 size: 12 residues. The CDR3 nucleotides are TGTGCCAGCAGCCAAGATGGGGATACGCAGTATTTT. The encoded protein is CASSQDGDTQYF.

This clonotype was recorded at least ten times. The chain carries TRBV4-1 and TRBJ2-2; 7 bases align to TRBD1. The ends lost 4 bases at V and 1 base at J; junction bases unmatched: 9. This CDR3 has 17 amino acids. Germline V CDR1 and CDR2: MGHRA, YSYEKL. CDR3: CASSRDGQAVNTGELFF. In DNA form, the CDR3 reads TGCGCCAGCAGCCGGGACGGACAGGCAGTGAACACCGGGGAGCTGTTTTTT.

At least ten counts were recorded for this clonotype. The rearrangement joins TRBV12-3 or TRBV12-4 to TRBJ2-2; D not resolved. The CDR3 is 15 residues long. The V end was cut by 7 bases, the J end by 5 bases, with 17 bases between. CDR3 DNA sequence: TGTGCCAGCACCCCTAATTGGATAGAGACCGGGGAGCTGTTTTTT. Protein sequence: CASTPNWIETGELFF.

This clonotype was seen a few times. The gene calls are TRBV29-1 and TRBJ2-3, with D possibly matching TRBD2 (5 bases). CDR1 is SQVTM and CDR2 is ANQGSEA in the germline V gene. The V end was cut by 7 bases, the J end by 0 bases, with 11 bases between. This CDR3 region has 13 residues. CDR3 sequence: CSACGPSTDTQYF. For the CDR3, the DNA is TGCAGCGCCTGCGGGCCGAGCACAGATACGCAGTATTTT.

This clonotype has at least ten counts. The chain joins TRBV7-9 to TRBJ2-5; D is uncertain. The CDR3 runs 15 residues. Per germline, CDR1 SEHNR and CDR2 FQNEAQ (reference sequence). With 0 bases removed from V and 7 bases from J, the gap between germline ends came to 15 bases. CDR3 region: CASSLASGSSRTQYF. The CDR3 DNA reads as TGTGCCAGCAGCTTAGCTTCAGGTAGCTCGCGGACCCAGTACTTC.

Only a few counts were recorded for this clonotype. The chain couples TRBV30 to TRBJ2-1, with 7 bases identical to TRBD1. The CDR3 consists of 13 residues. The V gene's germline CDR1 is GTSNPN and CDR2 SVGIG (reference sequence). The junction had 1 base not matched to a gene; V was cut back by 4 bases and J by 1 base. CDR3 bases: TGTGCCTGGAAGGGGGCTTCCTACAATGAGCAGTTCTTC. Residues: CAWKGASYNEQFF.

This clonotype has ten or more counts. This chain uses TRBV9 with TRBJ2-1; D gene unclear. The CDR3 contains 12 residues. Germline loops: CDR1 SGDLS, CDR2 YYNGEE. Trimming cost V 4 bases and J 7 bases, with 9 bases left between them. The CDR3 loop reads CASSLYRNEQFF. The CDR3 coding sequence is TGTGCCAGCAGCTTGTACCGTAATGAGCAGTTCTTC.

In its sample, this clonotype was seen a few times. The gene calls are TRBV2 and TRBJ1-5; D remains unclear. Trimming shortened V by 4 bases and J by 1 base, and 2 bases separated the two germline ends. The length of the CDR3 is 12 residues. CDR1 and CDR2 from the germline V gene are SNHLY and FYNNEI. CDR3 nucleotide sequence: TGTGCCAGCAGTGTCAGCAATCAGCCCCAGCATTTT. Amino acids: CASSVSNQPQHF.

The rearrangement joins TRBV5-1 to TRBJ1-4; possibly TRBD1 for D (5 bases). The germline V gene encodes CDR1 SGHRS and CDR2 YFSETQ. CDR3 length: 17 residues. Trimming pared 0 bases from V and 5 bases from J, leaving 17 bases between. The CDR3 here is CASSLGLRGARNEKLFF. DNA for the CDR3: TGCGCCAGCAGCTTGGGCCTCCGTGGGGCCCGCAATGAAAAACTGTTTTTT.

This clonotype came up many times. DNA for the CDR3: TGCGCCAGCAGCCAATATGACGGTGCCTACGAGCAGTACTTC. Encoded protein: CASSQYDGAYEQYF. The J gene is TRBJ2-7, the V gene TRBV4-3; D not resolved. This CDR3 spans 14 amino acids. In germline, CDR1 is LGHNA, CDR2 YSLEER. V was clipped by 2 bases and J by 2 bases, with 10 bases between them.